The 29 T cell receptor beta chains given below trace back to one sample, sequenced in a study of OX40 agonist ivuxolimab in advanced cancers. Repertoires were generated with immunoSEQ multiplex PCR, while TCRdb's copy carries only in-frame clones and drops some. The sample holds about 64,000 clones, about 81% seen once. Material: CD4+ or CD8+ T cells sorted from blood, obtained in a trial of the OX40 agonist ivuxolimab. The receptors shown here come from an adult with an advanced solid tumor such as melanoma, head and neck, liver or kidney cancer.

A single count supports this clone. The chain joins TRBV29-1 to TRBJ1-1, with a weak D call TRBD1 (5 bases). Trimming shortened V by 5 bases and J by 3 bases, and 16 bases separated the two germline ends. This CDR3 is built from 14 residues. From germline, CDR1 is SQVTM and CDR2 ANQGSEA. Written as DNA, the CDR3 is TGCAGCGTTTCACTAACACTGGGGGACACTGAAGCTTTCTTT. It yields the protein CSVSLTLGDTEAFF.

The chain has TRBV18 and TRBJ2-7, with 8 bases lining up with TRBD1. V shed 3 bases and J 6 bases; nucleotides not matched to a gene: 10. The CDR3 has 15 amino acids. CDR1 KGHSH and CDR2 LQKENI come from the germline V gene. The CDR3 region is CASSPAIGQGGEQYF. The CDR3 DNA reads TGTGCCAGCTCACCGGCCATAGGACAGGGTGGCGAGCAGTACTTC.

The count of this clone is one. The chain has TRBV9 and TRBJ2-6, with 10 bases identical to TRBD1. V shed 4 bases and J 5 bases; nucleotides not matched to a gene: 12. CDR3 length: 18 amino acids. Germline V gene data show CDR1 as SGDLS and CDR2 as YYNGEE. CDR3 sequence: CASSSQGQGSGWANVLTF. The DNA of the CDR3 is TGTGCCAGCAGCAGCCAGGGACAGGGGAGCGGTTGGGCCAACGTCCTGACTTTC.

The rearrangement links TRBV6-5 to TRBJ1-3; D uncertain. The CDR3 loop spans 14 amino acids. The V end lost 7 bases, the J end lost 0 bases, and 10 bases lay between the germline ends. Germline-derived CDR1 and CDR2 are MNHEY and SVGAGI. The CDR3 DNA sequence: TGTGCCAGCATGTCCGGATACTCTGGAAACACCATATATTTT. This translates into CASMSGYSGNTIYF.

This clone was seen only a few times. This sequence joins TRBV5-1 and TRBJ2-5; D is undetermined. V dropped 2 bases and J dropped 2 bases, with 7 bases sitting between them. The germline V gene has CDR1 SGHRS and CDR2 YFSETQ. This CDR3 has 13 amino acids. CDR3 in DNA: TGCGCCAGCAGCTTAATCGTGCAAGAGACCCAGTACTTC. Translation gives CASSLIVQETQYF.

The CDR3 loop reads CGDRGGGNTEAFF. The CDR3 bases are TGTGGAGATAGAGGAGGCGGGAACACTGAAGCTTTCTTT. The gene calls are TRBV25-1 and TRBJ1-1; D is unclear. The CDR3 is 13 residues long. CDR1 is MGHDK, CDR2 SYGVNS, per germline. Looking up the rest from reference TRBV25-1 and TRBJ1-1 gives the full variable domain: EADIYQTPRYLVIGTGKKITLECSQTMGHDKMYWYQQDPGMELHLIHYSYGVNSTEKGDLSSESTVSRIRTEHFPLTLESARPSHTSQYLCGDRGGGNTEAFFGQGTRLTVV.

V usage is TRBV30 and J usage is TRBJ2-7, with 16 bases aligning to TRBD2. Germline CDR1 GTSNPN, CDR2 SVGIG (reference sequence). V was pared by 4 bases and J by 2 bases, with 11 bases of the junction left unmatched. CDR3 length: 18 amino acids. In nucleotides, the CDR3 is TGTGCCTGGAACCAAGGGGGACTAGCGGGAGGGACTACCTACGAGCAGTACTTC. Translated, it gives CAWNQGGLAGGTTYEQYF. Using reference TRBV30 and TRBJ2-7 for the parts outside the CDR3, the full variable domain is SQTIHQWPATLVQPVGSPLSLECTVEGTSNPNLYWYRQAAGRGLQLLFYSVGIGQISSEVPQNLSASRPQDRQFILSSKKLLLSDSGFYLCAWNQGGLAGGTTYEQYFGPGTRLTVT.

The chain carries TRBV27 and TRBJ2-7; D unclear. The CDR3 is 15 residues long. Per germline, CDR1 MNHEY and CDR2 SMNVEV (reference sequence). The V and J ends lost 5 bases and 3 bases respectively, with 17 bases between them. The DNA for the CDR3 is TGTGCCAGCAGTCTCTCCGGCACGATCCACTACGAGCAGTACTTC. Its translation: CASSLSGTIHYEQYF.

The rearrangement joins TRBV7-2 to TRBJ2-7, with no clear D. Trimming left V 1 base short and J 4 bases short, with 14 bases between. CDR1 is SGHTA and CDR2 is FQGNSA in the germline V gene. The length of the CDR3 is 15 residues. The CDR3 spells CASSLVGMPGYEQYF. CDR3 DNA sequence: TGTGCCAGCAGCTTAGTTGGTATGCCCGGGTACGAGCAGTACTTC.

Comment on this clone: One end of the junction is discordant with germline, which a read error may explain. V usage is TRBV7-7 and J usage is TRBJ2-5; 7 bases are shared with TRBD1. Germline lookup yields CDR1 SSHAT and CDR2 FNYEAQ (reference sequence). The CDR3 has 13 amino acids. The CDR3: CASSADREETQYF. The CDR3 DNA follows: TGTGCTAGCAGCGCAGACAGGGAAGAGACCCAGTACTTC.

The rearrangement links TRBV10-2 to TRBJ1-5; 7 bases fit TRBD1. The CDR3 consists of 14 residues. Germline CDR1 WSHSY, CDR2 SAAADI. V lost 6 bases and J lost 6; bases outside the gene matches: 8. CDR3 DNA sequence: TGCGCCAGCAGCGGAACCGACAGGGTTCAGCCCCAGCATTTT. Amino acid sequence: CASSGTDRVQPQHF.

This clone was observed once. J is TRBJ1-4 and V is TRBV19; TRBD1 matches at 8 bases. CDR3 size: 14 residues. Germline V gives CDR1 LNHDA, CDR2 SQIVND (reference sequence). The V and J ends lost 2 bases and 8 bases, in that order; junction bases with no gene match: 4. CDR3 region: CASSIQGAGEKLFF. Here the CDR3 DNA reads TGTGCCAGTAGTATACAGGGGGCAGGGGAAAAACTGTTTTTT.

This sequence joins TRBV30 and TRBJ1-5; D is ambiguous. The V gene lost 3 bases and the J gene lost 7 bases, with 13 bases spanning the gap. Germline V CDR1 and CDR2: GTSNPN, SVGIG (reference sequence). CDR3 length: 13 amino acids. The CDR3 sequence is CAWRDGIGQPQHF. In nucleotides, the CDR3 is TGTGCCTGGAGGGATGGTATTGGACAGCCCCAGCATTTT.

This rearrangement joins TRBV2 to TRBJ2-1; 8 nucleotides agree with TRBD1. Losses at the gene ends were 7 bases for V and 6 bases for J; bases not matched to a gene: 8. The germline V gene encodes CDR1 SNHLY and CDR2 FYNNEI. The CDR3 is 14 residues long. CDR3 DNA sequence: TGTGCCAGCAAAAGGACAGGGTCGGGCAATGAGCAGTTCTTC. Residues: CASKRTGSGNEQFF.

The J gene is TRBJ2-7, the V gene TRBV18; perhaps TRBD1 as D (5 bases). Germline CDR1 reads KGHSH; CDR2 reads LQKENI. Trimming cost V 1 base and J 11 bases, with 15 bases left between them. The CDR3 has 13 residues. The CDR3 loop reads CASSPRGTGREYF. In DNA, the CDR3 is TGTGCCAGCTCACCACGCGGAACGGGCAGGGAGTACTTC.

The chain links TRBV18 to TRBJ2-7; no clear D. CDR1 KGHSH and CDR2 LQKENI come from the germline V gene. The CDR3 has 12 residues. The V gene lost 8 bases and the J gene lost 7 bases, with 15 bases spanning the gap. The CDR3 protein is CASNGRMGEQYF. The CDR3 DNA reads as TGTGCCAGCAACGGAAGGATGGGGGAGCAGTACTTC. The entire variable domain, with the rest obtained from reference TRBV18 and TRBJ2-7, is as follows: NAGVMQNPRHLVRRRGQEARLRCSPMKGHSHVYWYRQLPEEGLKFMVYLQKENIIDESGMPKERFSAEFPKEGPSILRIQQVVRGDSAAYFCASNGRMGEQYFGPGTRLTVT.

This chain connects TRBV7-9 to TRBJ2-2; a possible D gene is TRBD2 (5 bases). The CDR3 loop spans 13 amino acids. Trimming cost V 5 bases and J 1 base, with 5 bases left between them. Germline V gives CDR1 SEHNR, CDR2 FQNEAQ (reference sequence). CDR3 nucleotides: TGTGCCAGCAGCCGGGAGAACACCGGGGAGCTGTTTTTT. Translating gives CASSRENTGELFF.

The chain has TRBV7-3 and TRBJ2-7; no firm D call. V was pared by 5 bases and J by 1 base, with 12 bases between. The CDR3 covers 14 residues. The V gene's germline CDR1 is SGHTA and CDR2 FQGTGA. The CDR3 sequence is CASSPFPRSYEQYF. The CDR3 DNA reads as TGTGCCAGCAGCCCCTTCCCCCGGTCCTACGAGCAGTACTTC. Full variable domain (outside the CDR3, taken from reference TRBV7-3 and TRBJ2-7): GAGVSQTPSNKVTEKGKYVELRCDPISGHTALYWYRQSLGQGPEFLIYFQGTGAADDSGLPNDRFFAVRPEGSVSTLKIQRTERGDSAVYLCASSPFPRSYEQYFGPGTRLTVT.

The chain employs TRBV2 and TRBJ2-5; D perhaps matches TRBD1 (6 bases). Germline CDR1 reads SNHLY; CDR2 reads FYNNEI. This CDR3 spans 13 amino acids. V gave up 8 bases and J gave up 1 base, with 11 bases separating them. The CDR3 nucleotides read TGTGCCAGCTCGGACAGTTTCCAAGAGACCCAGTACTTC. Its protein is CASSDSFQETQYF.

This chain connects TRBV6-6 to TRBJ1-5; D remains ambiguous. CDR3 length: 16 residues. The V end was cut by 0 bases, the J end by 1 base, with 10 bases between. Germline lookup yields CDR1 MNHNY and CDR2 SVGAGI (reference sequence). This CDR3 reads CASSYSEGVSNQPQHF. In DNA, the CDR3 is TGTGCCAGCAGTTACTCGGAGGGCGTAAGCAATCAGCCCCAGCATTTT.

The chain is built from TRBV9 and TRBJ2-7, with D unresolved. The CDR3 extends over 13 amino acids. V was clipped by 0 bases and J by 5 bases, with 9 bases between them. CDR1 is SGDLS, CDR2 YYNGEE, per germline. DNA for the CDR3: TGTGCCAGCAGCGTAGGGGTGTCAAACGAGCAGTACTTC. Its protein product is CASSVGVSNEQYF.

Concerning this clone: A read error may produce the germline difference seen at one junction end. This chain links TRBV4-2 with TRBJ2-1; a weak D match, TRBD2 (5 bases). The germline V gene has CDR1 LGHNA and CDR2 YNFKEQ. The length of the CDR3 is 13 residues. CDR3 sequence (DNA): TGTGCCAGCAGCCCCCCTACCGGGAATGGGCAGTTCTTC. This codes for CASSPPTGNGQFF.

V and J are TRBV18 and TRBJ2-1, with 10 positions matching TRBD2. The CDR3 contains 18 residues. Germline V CDR1 and CDR2: KGHSH, LQKENI. V trimming: 5 bases; J trimming: 8 bases; junction bases outside the gene matches: 18. CDR3 sequence: CASSSLITSGTGWDEQFF. CDR3 coding DNA: TGTGCCAGCTCATCCCTCATTACTAGCGGGACTGGGTGGGATGAGCAGTTCTTC.

The chain links TRBV29-1 to TRBJ1-4; 7 bases fit TRBD1. Trimming at V came to 5 bases and at J to 7 bases, leaving 7 bases not matched to a gene. Germline V gene data show CDR1 as SQVTM and CDR2 as ANQGSEA. The CDR3 extends over 13 amino acids. CDR3 in amino acids: CSVIWAGGEKLFF. The CDR3 region has the DNA TGCAGCGTTATCTGGGCAGGGGGTGAAAAACTGTTTTTT.

The J gene is TRBJ1-4, the V gene TRBV11-2, with D hard to call. The CDR3 runs 18 residues. CDR1 and CDR2 (germline): SGHAT, FQNNGV. V was pared by 0 bases and J by 2 bases, with 16 bases between. The CDR3 nucleotides read TGTGCCAGCAGCTTAGATATTTACGGTCTCCCCACTAATGAAAAACTGTTTTTT. Translation gives CASSLDIYGLPTNEKLFF.

The V gene is TRBV11-2, the J gene TRBJ2-1; D remains ambiguous. Germline CDR1 is SGHAT and CDR2 is FQNNGV. This CDR3 has 15 residues. Trimming removed 2 bases from V and 10 bases from J, with 18 bases in between. The CDR3 loop is CASSLPRRRGWEQFF. Here the CDR3 DNA reads TGTGCCAGCAGCTTACCTCGACGGCGTGGATGGGAGCAGTTCTTC.

The J gene is TRBJ2-1, the V gene TRBV4-1; TRBD1 or TRBD2 may be the D gene (6 bases each). In germline, CDR1 is MGHRA, CDR2 YSYEKL. The CDR3 has 14 residues. Trimming cost V 0 bases and J 9 bases, with 12 bases left between them. The CDR3 DNA sequence: TGCGCCAGCAGCCAAGAAGGGTCGGGGGCTGAGCAGTTCTTC. It yields the protein CASSQEGSGAEQFF.

The chain joins TRBV12-1 to TRBJ2-1; the table's D gene call, TRBD2, was not cross checked with the DNA. TRBV12-1 is shown as a pseudogene. This CDR3 has 19 residues. In DNA form, the CDR3 reads TGTGCCAGCAGCTTTGAGGCCCCCCCTAGCGTCCTCTCCTACAATGAGCAGTTCTTC. Its translation is CASSFEAPPSVLSYNEQFF.

The chain has TRBV10-2 and TRBJ1-4, with D tentatively TRBD1 (5 bases). Germline assignment: CDR1 WSHSY and CDR2 SAAADI. CDR3 length: 13 amino acids. V lost 11 bases and J lost 7, with 17 bases in between. The CDR3 reads CAGGRGAGEKLFF. The CDR3 nucleotides are TGCGCCGGGGGTCGGGGTGCGGGTGAAAAACTGTTTTTT.